These T cell receptor beta chains were read from a single sample in a study of T cells after yellow fever vaccination. MiXCR, run by TCRdb on the 5' RACE reads, gives a single entry per CDR3 protein. Here the sample spans some 240,000 distinct CDR3 sequences, 3.6% being singletons. The specimen comprised PBMCs, sampled 15 days after the yellow fever booster vaccination. The receptors here all came from a man aged 18 to 35 who received the YFV17D yellow fever vaccine. The CDR3 runs from the conserved cysteine through the conserved F or W. Each record gives: clone size, CDR3 length, D gene, V gene, J gene, CDR3 protein, CDR3 DNA. D genes are given only for firm matches. Only part of the rows carry a size: once, few, many, or a class if the clone is expanded.

many	13	-	TRBV11-3	TRBJ2-2	CASSSTITGELFF	TGTGCCAGCAGCTCGACAATTACCGGGGAGCTGTTTTTT
many	14	TRBD2	TRBV7-2	TRBJ2-7	CASSLTSGGYEQYF	TGTGCCAGCAGCTTAACTAGCGGGGGTTACGAGCAGTACTTC
many	14	TRBD1	TRBV7-2	TRBJ1-5	CASSWTTGVQPQHF	TGTGCCAGCAGCTGGACCACAGGGGTTCAGCCCCAGCATTTT
many	15	-	TRBV7-7	TRBJ2-2	CASSPLGRNTGELFF	TGTGCTAGCAGCCCCCTGGGCAGGAACACCGGGGAGCTGTTTTTT
many	14	-	TRBV7-9	TRBJ2-1	CASSLVNFYNEQFF	TGTGCCAGCAGCTTAGTAAACTTCTACAATGAGCAGTTCTTC
many	14	-	TRBV24-1	TRBJ1-2	CATSDTSTAYGYTF	TGTGCCACCAGTGATACGTCGACGGCCTATGGCTACACCTTC
many	13	-	TRBV5-1	TRBJ2-1	CASSLRGGGEQFF	TGCGCCAGCAGCCTGAGGGGGGGCGGTGAGCAGTTCTTC
many	15	-	TRBV12-3/TRBV12-4	TRBJ2-1	CASSLAYVLASVQFF	TGTGCCAGCAGTTTAGCGTATGTTTTGGCTTCTGTGCAGTTCTTC
many	17	-	TRBV7-9	TRBJ1-4	CASSHPTSTRNNEKLFF	TGTGCCAGCAGCCATCCTACTTCTACAAGAAATAATGAAAAACTGTTTTTT
many	16	-	TRBV28	TRBJ1-1	CASSPRDSYMNTEAFF	TGTGCCAGCAGTCCTCGCGACAGTTACATGAACACTGAAGCTTTCTTT
many	12	-	TRBV5-6	TRBJ1-2	CASSLDIRGYTF	TGTGCCAGCAGCTTGGATATACGTGGCTACACCTTC
many	14	-	TRBV6-1	TRBJ2-5	CASNPFVGSETQYF	TGTGCCAGCAATCCCTTTGTAGGGAGCGAGACCCAGTACTTC
few	15	TRBD1	TRBV5-1	TRBJ2-7	CASSSGQGGTYEQYF	TGCGCCAGCAGCTCCGGACAGGGAGGAACCTACGAGCAGTACTTC
many	14	-	TRBV12-3/TRBV12-4	TRBJ1-5	CASSSQRGNQPQHF	TGTGCCAGCAGTTCGCAACGGGGAAATCAGCCCCAGCATTTT
-	15	TRBD1	TRBV7-2	TRBJ1-2	CASSFDRGRRNGYTF	TGTGCCAGCAGCTTCGACAGGGGGCGGAGGAATGGCTACACCTTC
few	16	TRBD1	TRBV19	TRBJ2-2	CASSLGTGPVTGELFF	TGTGCCAGTAGTTTGGGGACAGGTCCGGTCACCGGGGAGCTGTTTTTT
many	15	-	TRBV4-3	TRBJ1-5	CASSQDLGGSQPQHF	TGCGCCAGCAGCCAAGATCTGGGGGGCAGCCAGCCCCAGCATTTT
many	15	-	TRBV5-1	TRBJ1-1	CASSFSGTANTEAFF	TGCGCCAGCAGCTTTTCCGGGACCGCGAACACTGAAGCTTTCTTT
many	15	-	TRBV7-9	TRBJ1-1	CASSLGRGAALGAFF	TGTGCCAGCAGCTTAGGTCGAGGGGCAGCGTTGGGAGCTTTCTTT
-	14	-	TRBV20-1	TRBJ2-3	CSAEEGKGGGTQYF	TGCAGTGCCGAGGAAGGGAAGGGGGGGGGTACGCAGTATTTT
many	14	-	TRBV2	TRBJ2-3	CASRRGTSTDTQYF	TGTGCCAGCCGGCGGGGGACATCCACAGATACGCAGTATTTT
many	13	-	TRBV20-1	TRBJ2-4	CSAKDRAKNIQYF	TGCAGTGCAAAGGACAGAGCCAAAAACATTCAGTACTTC
many	15	TRBD2	TRBV7-2	TRBJ2-5	CASSLTLAAQETQYF	TGTGCCAGCAGCTTAACCCTAGCGGCCCAAGAGACCCAGTACTTC
few	13	-	TRBV25-1	TRBJ1-4	CASSDGLREKLFF	TGTGCCAGCAGTGACGGACTACGGGAAAAACTGTTTTTT
many	14	-	TRBV6-6	TRBJ2-7	CASSPSAPSYEQYF	TGTGCCAGCAGTCCCTCGGCCCCTTCCTACGAGCAGTACTTC
-	13	-	TRBV6-5	TRBJ1-5	CASSSNSNLPQHF	TGTGCCAGCAGTTCTAATAGCAATCTGCCCCAGCATTTT
many	16	-	TRBV5-1	TRBJ2-1	CASSLAWGVSYNEQFF	TGCGCCAGCAGCTTAGCGTGGGGGGTGTCCTACAATGAGCAGTTCTTC
many	16	TRBD1	TRBV27	TRBJ1-5	CASSSQGAGSNQPQHF	TGTGCCAGCAGTTCCCAGGGGGCAGGGAGCAATCAGCCCCAGCATTTT
-	15	-	TRBV10-3	TRBJ1-5	CAISSGNRGNQPQHF	TGTGCCATCAGCTCAGGGAATCGTGGCAATCAGCCCCAGCATTTT
many	17	TRBD1	TRBV20-1	TRBJ1-6	CSAPGQVMSSYNSPLHF	TGCAGTGCTCCCGGACAGGTGATGAGCTCCTATAATTCACCCCTCCACTTT
many	17	TRBD2	TRBV20-1	TRBJ2-3	CSATRAGGGTHPIGQYF	TGCAGTGCTACCCGTGCTGGCGGGGGGACCCACCCCATCGGGCAGTATTTT
many	18	-	TRBV5-4	TRBJ2-3	CASSLVRDSLGRTDTQYF	TGTGCCAGCAGCTTGGTTCGAGACTCCTTGGGGAGGACAGATACGCAGTATTTT
many	11	-	TRBV20-1	TRBJ1-2	CSASVGYGYTF	TGCAGTGCTAGTGTGGGCTATGGCTACACCTTC
many	14	-	TRBV7-2	TRBJ1-5	CASGPGSTEGAQHF	TGTGCCAGCGGCCCCGGGTCAACTGAGGGGGCCCAGCATTTT
many	15	-	TRBV20-1	TRBJ1-6	CSAPRGTGMDSPLHF	TGCAGTGCCCCTAGGGGAACAGGGATGGATTCACCCCTCCACTTT
many	16	-	TRBV3-1	TRBJ2-5	CASSQGYNRPQETQYF	TGTGCCAGCAGCCAAGGCTACAACAGGCCGCAAGAGACCCAGTACTTC
many	13	-	TRBV20-1	TRBJ2-3	CSASGGGPDTQYF	TGCAGTGCTAGCGGGGGAGGCCCAGATACGCAGTATTTT
many	14	-	TRBV4-2	TRBJ1-2	CASSQDRAGNGYTF	TGTGCCAGCAGCCAAGATAGGGCAGGGAATGGCTACACCTTC
many	14	-	TRBV5-5	TRBJ2-1	CASSSFRANNEQFF	TGTGCCAGCAGCTCCTTCCGGGCCAACAATGAGCAGTTCTTC
many	12	-	TRBV5-4	TRBJ1-1	CASSLGVTGAFF	TGTGCCAGCAGCTTAGGGGTGACAGGAGCTTTCTTT
many	15	TRBD2	TRBV27	TRBJ2-5	CASSYYGGAGETQYF	TGTGCCAGCAGTTATTACGGGGGGGCAGGAGAGACCCAGTACTTC
many	15	-	TRBV5-6	TRBJ1-3	CASSLFSDSGNTIYF	TGTGCCAGCAGCTTGTTCAGCGACTCTGGAAACACCATATATTTT
many	12	-	TRBV6-5	TRBJ1-1	CASSQGPIEAFF	TGTGCCAGCAGTCAGGGACCCATTGAAGCTTTCTTT
many	14	-	TRBV29-1	TRBJ1-2	CSVDLAQSDYGYTF	TGCAGCGTTGATCTGGCTCAATCCGACTATGGCTACACCTTC
many	12	-	TRBV20-1	TRBJ1-1	CSALPGNTEAFF	TGCAGTGCACTCCCGGGGAACACTGAAGCTTTCTTT
many	13	-	TRBV2	TRBJ2-1	CASSRVDYNEQFF	TGTGCCAGCAGTCGCGTGGATTACAATGAGCAGTTCTTC
-	17	-	TRBV6-2/TRBV6-3	TRBJ2-3	CASSYGAGSGSTDTQYF	TGTGCCAGCAGTTACGGCGCGGGCAGCGGGAGCACAGATACGCAGTATTTT
few	20	TRBD1	TRBV4-1	TRBJ1-2	CASSQPQARQGAGFNYGYTF	TGCGCCAGCAGCCAACCCCAAGCCCGACAGGGAGCAGGATTTAACTATGGCTACACCTTC
many	14	-	TRBV7-2	TRBJ2-5	CASSSPSLAETQYF	TGTGCCAGCAGCTCACCTTCACTGGCGGAGACCCAGTACTTC
many	17	TRBD2	TRBV4-3	TRBJ2-5	CASSQDSGTTRGETQYF	TGCGCCAGCAGCCAAGATTCCGGGACTACGAGAGGGGAGACCCAGTACTTC
many	16	TRBD1	TRBV12-3/TRBV12-4	TRBJ1-1	CASSTGTGGMNTEAFF	TGTGCCAGCAGCACCGGGACAGGGGGGATGAACACTGAAGCTTTCTTT
many	11	TRBD1	TRBV10-3	TRBJ2-7	CAISGQGEQYF	TGTGCCATCAGTGGACAGGGCGAGCAGTACTTC
many	14	-	TRBV5-4	TRBJ1-6	CASSRGPPVSPLHF	TGTGCCAGCAGCCGGGGACCTCCTGTTTCACCCCTCCACTTT
many	14	TRBD1	TRBV5-1	TRBJ2-5	CASSLTGERVTQYF	TGCGCCAGCAGCTTAACAGGGGAACGGGTGACCCAGTACTTC
many	15	-	TRBV4-1	TRBJ1-5	CASSQAGGAGQPQHF	TGCGCCAGCAGCCAAGCGGGAGGAGCCGGTCAGCCCCAGCATTTT